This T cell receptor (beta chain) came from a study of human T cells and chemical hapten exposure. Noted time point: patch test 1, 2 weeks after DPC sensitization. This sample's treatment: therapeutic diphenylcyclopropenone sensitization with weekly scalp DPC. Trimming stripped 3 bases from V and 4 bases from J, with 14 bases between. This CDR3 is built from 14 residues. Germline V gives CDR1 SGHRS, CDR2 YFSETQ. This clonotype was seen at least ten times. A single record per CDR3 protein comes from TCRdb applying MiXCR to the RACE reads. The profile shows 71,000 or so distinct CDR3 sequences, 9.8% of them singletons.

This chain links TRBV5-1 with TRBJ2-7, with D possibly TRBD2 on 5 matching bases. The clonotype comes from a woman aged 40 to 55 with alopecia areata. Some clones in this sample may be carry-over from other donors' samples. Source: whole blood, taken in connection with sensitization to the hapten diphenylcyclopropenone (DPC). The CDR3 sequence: CASSSHRTVYEQYF. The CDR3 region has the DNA TGCGCCAGCAGCTCGCACCGGACTGTTTACGAGCAGTACTTC.